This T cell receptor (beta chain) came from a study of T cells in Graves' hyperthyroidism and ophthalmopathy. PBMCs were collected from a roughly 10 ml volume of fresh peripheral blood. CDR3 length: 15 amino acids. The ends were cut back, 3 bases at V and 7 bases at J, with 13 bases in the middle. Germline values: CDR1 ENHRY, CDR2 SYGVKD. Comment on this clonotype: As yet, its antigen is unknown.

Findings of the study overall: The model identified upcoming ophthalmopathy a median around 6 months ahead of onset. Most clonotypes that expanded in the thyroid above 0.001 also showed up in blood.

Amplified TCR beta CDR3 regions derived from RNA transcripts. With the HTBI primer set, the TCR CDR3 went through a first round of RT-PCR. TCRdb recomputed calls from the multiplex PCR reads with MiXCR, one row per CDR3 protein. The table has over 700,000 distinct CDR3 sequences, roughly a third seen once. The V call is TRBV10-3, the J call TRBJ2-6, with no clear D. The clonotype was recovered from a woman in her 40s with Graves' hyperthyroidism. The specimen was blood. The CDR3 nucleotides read TGTGCCATCAGTGACGGCTTGGTGGGCGCCAACGTCCTGACTTTC. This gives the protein CAISDGLVGANVLTF.